The 5 T cell receptor beta chains listed next were all sequenced from one sample in a study of blood T cell repertoires in COVID-19 (dated by TCRdb to the early 2020s). The library relied on the immunoSEQ multiplex PCR assay. TCRdb took this table from immuneACCESS and kept in-frame rearrangements with V and J called. Such tables lack part of the clones; where checked against another copy, unresolved V genes explain under half of the gap, and the rest is unexplained. For this sample there are approximately 140,000 clones; roughly 76% appear just once. Approximately 14% of the sample rests with the top ten. Sequencing was performed on peripheral blood. These receptors originate from an elderly man with acute or convalescent COVID-19.

J is TRBJ1-1 and V is TRBV28; D remains unclear. Germline V gene lookup returns CDR1 MDHEN and CDR2 SYDVKM. The germline V and J ends were trimmed by 2 bases and 0 bases, with 7 bases remaining between them. This CDR3 is built from 14 residues. This CDR3 is CASSLITMNTEAFF. CDR3 in DNA: TGTGCCAGCAGTTTAATTACAATGAACACTGAAGCTTTCTTT.

The V gene is TRBV9, the J gene TRBJ1-4; 7 nucleotides line up with TRBD1. This CDR3 comprises 16 residues. CDR1 is SGDLS and CDR2 is YYNGEE in the germline V gene. V lost 4 bases, J lost 8 bases, and 14 bases stayed unmatched. This chain's CDR3 is CASSPRGGTEREKLFF. CDR3 sequence (DNA): TGTGCCAGCAGCCCGAGGGGTGGGACAGAGCGAGAAAAACTGTTTTTT.

The table lists this clone with a count of one. The rearrangement uses TRBV6-4 and TRBJ2-3; the match to TRBD2 covers 16 bases. V lost 2 bases, J lost 4 bases, and 0 bases stayed unmatched. CDR1 MRHNA and CDR2 SNTAGT come from the germline V gene. CDR3 length: 16 residues. For the CDR3, the DNA is TGTGCCAGCAGTGACGGGACTAGCGGGGGGGCAGATACGCAGTATTTT. Its protein product is CASSDGTSGGADTQYF.

The J gene is TRBJ2-1, the V gene TRBV4-1; 7 bases are shared with TRBD1. CDR1 is MGHRA and CDR2 is YSYEKL in the germline V gene. V lost 6 bases, J lost 4 bases, and 0 bases stayed unmatched. The CDR3 is 12 residues long. Here the CDR3 reads CASRQGYNEQFF. CDR3 DNA sequence: TGCGCCAGCAGACAGGGGTACAATGAGCAGTTCTTC.

The V and J genes are TRBV28 and TRBJ1-3; no firm D call. V lost 5 bases and J 2 bases, leaving 13 bases between the germline ends. The CDR3 consists of 15 residues. Germline loops: CDR1 MDHEN, CDR2 SYDVKM. The CDR3 DNA sequence: TGTGCCAGCAGTGAGACGGGGATTACTGGAAACACCATATATTTT. Amino acids: CASSETGITGNTIYF.